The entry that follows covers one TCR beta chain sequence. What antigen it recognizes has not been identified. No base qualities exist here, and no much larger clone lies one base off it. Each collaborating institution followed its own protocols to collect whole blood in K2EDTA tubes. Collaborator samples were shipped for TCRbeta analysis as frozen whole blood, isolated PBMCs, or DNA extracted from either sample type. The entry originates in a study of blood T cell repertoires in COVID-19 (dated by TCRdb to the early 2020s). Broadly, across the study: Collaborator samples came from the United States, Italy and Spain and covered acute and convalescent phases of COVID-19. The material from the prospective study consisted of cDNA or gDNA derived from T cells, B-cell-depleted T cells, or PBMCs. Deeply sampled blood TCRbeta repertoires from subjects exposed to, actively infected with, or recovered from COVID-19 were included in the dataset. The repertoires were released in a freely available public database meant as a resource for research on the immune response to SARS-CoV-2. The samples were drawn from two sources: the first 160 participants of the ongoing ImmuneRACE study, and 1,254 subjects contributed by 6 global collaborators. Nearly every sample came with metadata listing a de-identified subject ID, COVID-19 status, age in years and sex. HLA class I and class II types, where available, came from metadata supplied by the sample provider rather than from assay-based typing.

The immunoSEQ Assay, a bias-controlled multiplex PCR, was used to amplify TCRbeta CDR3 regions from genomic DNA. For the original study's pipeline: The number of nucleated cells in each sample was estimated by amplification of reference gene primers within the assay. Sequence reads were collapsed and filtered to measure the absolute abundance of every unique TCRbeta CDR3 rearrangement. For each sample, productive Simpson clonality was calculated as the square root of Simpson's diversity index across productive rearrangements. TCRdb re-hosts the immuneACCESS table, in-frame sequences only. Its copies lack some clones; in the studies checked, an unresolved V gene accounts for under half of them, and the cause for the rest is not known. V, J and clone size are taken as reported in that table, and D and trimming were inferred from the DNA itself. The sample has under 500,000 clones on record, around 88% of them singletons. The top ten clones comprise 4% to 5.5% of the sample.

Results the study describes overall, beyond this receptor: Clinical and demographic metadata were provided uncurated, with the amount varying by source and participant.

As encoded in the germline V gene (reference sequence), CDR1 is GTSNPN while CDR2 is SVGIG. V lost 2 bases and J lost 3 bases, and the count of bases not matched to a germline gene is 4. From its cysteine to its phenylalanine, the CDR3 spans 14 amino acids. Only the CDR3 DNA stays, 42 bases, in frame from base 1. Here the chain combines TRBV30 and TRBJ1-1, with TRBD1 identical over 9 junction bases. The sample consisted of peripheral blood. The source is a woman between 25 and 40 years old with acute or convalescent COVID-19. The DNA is TGTGCCTGGAGTACCGGACAGGGGTACACTGAAGCTTTCTTT. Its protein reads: CAWSTGQGYTEAFF.